The text below deals with one T cell receptor (beta chain). Its antigen is as yet unknown. The data belong to a study of CXCR3-negative and CXCR3-positive naive CD8 T cells. Study summary: The study obtained some 150 million TRB reads, about 1.5 +/- 0.3 million per library.

Germline V gives CDR1 MDHEN, CDR2 SYDVKM. CDR3 length: 16 amino acids. Carrying UMI labels, the TRB cDNA libraries were prepared through 5' RACE. From the 5' RACE reads, TCRdb lists one entry per CDR3 protein and no DNA. This sample's table has 70,000 to 100,000 distinct CDR3 sequences. Notes on the study in general: TCR interaction strength was inferred from TRB CDR3 physicochemistry, as CD5 matched across naive subsets.

The material sequenced was naive CXCR3- CD8+ T cells from blood. Subset given: CD45RO-CCR7+CD27+CD95- naive CD8+ T cells lacking CXCR3 (TNR3-). The origin of this receptor is a human donor in good health. Some clones in this sample may be carry-over from other donors' samples. V is TRBV28 and J is TRBJ2-1; TCRdb reports TRBD2, a call that lacks DNA to check it against. CDR3 region: CASSLYTGGPEGEQFF. The whole variable domain, filled in from reference TRBV28 and TRBJ2-1, reads DVKVTQSSRYLVKRTGEKVFLECVQDMDHENMFWYRQDPGLGLRLIYFSYDVKMKEKGDIPEGYSVSREKKERFSLILESASTNQTSMYLCASSLYTGGPEGEQFFGPGTRLTVL.